One and the same sample provided the 17 T cell receptor beta chains below, sequenced in a study of OX40 agonist ivuxolimab in advanced cancers. Produced via immunoSEQ multiplex PCR; TCRdb's table is partial and in-frame only. The data show some 70,000 clones, 65% to 90% seen once. The source was CD4+ or CD8+ T cells sorted from blood, collected in a trial of the OX40 agonist ivuxolimab. The receptors were gathered from an adult with an advanced solid tumor such as melanoma, head and neck, liver or kidney cancer.

This clone occurred a few times. The chain couples TRBV11-2 to TRBJ2-1; perhaps D is TRBD1 or TRBD2 (5 bases each). CDR3 length equals 15 residues. V gave up 1 base and J gave up 7 bases, with 14 bases separating them. From germline, CDR1 is SGHAT and CDR2 FQNNGV. This CDR3 is CASSLVGTLGNEQFF. The CDR3 nucleotides read TGTGCCAGCAGCTTAGTTGGGACCTTAGGAAATGAGCAGTTCTTC.

The chain links TRBV13 to TRBJ2-4; D might be TRBD2 (6 bases). CDR3 length: 16 amino acids. Germline loops: CDR1 PRHDT, CDR2 FYEKMQ (reference sequence). V was shortened by 5 bases and J by 3 bases, with 17 bases between the two germline ends. The CDR3 DNA reads as TGTGCCAGCAGCCCCGGGACTTGGGAAGACAAAAACATTCAGTACTTC. Its protein is CASSPGTWEDKNIQYF. The full variable domain, with the rest looked up from reference TRBV13 and TRBJ2-4, is AAGVIQSPRHLIKEKRETATLKCYPIPRHDTVYWYQQGPGQDPQFLISFYEKMQSDKGSIPDRFSAQQFSDYHSELNMSSLELGDSALYFCASSPGTWEDKNIQYFGAGTRLSVL.

The chain links TRBV6-6 to TRBJ1-1, with D tentatively TRBD1 (5 bases). Germline CDR1 is MNHNY and CDR2 is SVGAGI (reference sequence). The CDR3 is 14 amino acids. V was trimmed by 3 bases and J by 3 bases, leaving 11 bases between them. The CDR3 reads CASSYLGADTEAFF. The CDR3 DNA sequence: TGTGCCAGCAGTTATCTAGGGGCTGACACTGAAGCTTTCTTT.

The V gene is TRBV29-1, the J gene TRBJ1-2, with D possibly TRBD1 on 5 matching bases. Germline-derived CDR1 and CDR2 are SQVTM and ANQGSEA. The germline V and J ends were trimmed by 6 bases and 5 bases, with 31 bases remaining between them. The CDR3 has 18 residues. The CDR3 DNA follows: TGCAGCGTCCCCGGGAGGGGCACCAACAAAGGGACGAGTTATGGCTACACCTTC. Protein sequence: CSVPGRGTNKGTSYGYTF.

This chain connects TRBV27 to TRBJ2-5; 8 bases are shared with TRBD1. V trimming: 6 bases; J trimming: 5 bases; junction bases outside the gene matches: 8. Germline assignment: CDR1 MNHEY and CDR2 SMNVEV (reference sequence). The CDR3 contains 14 residues. The CDR3 spells CASRTGQGMETQYF. DNA for the CDR3: TGTGCCAGCAGGACCGGACAGGGTATGGAGACCCAGTACTTC.

The CDR3 coding sequence is TGTGCCAGCAGCTTAGGTGGGACACGGAATCAGCCCCAGCATTTT. As protein: CASSLGGTRNQPQHF. V is TRBV7-9 and J is TRBJ1-5; D possibly corresponds to TRBD1 (6 bases). Germline CDR1 reads SEHNR; CDR2 reads FQNEAQ (reference sequence). V lost 1 base, J lost 4 bases, and 11 bases lay in between. CDR3 length equals 15 residues.

This clone came up a few times. The V gene is TRBV19, the J gene TRBJ1-2; 7 bases are a match to TRBD1. The trim removed 4 bases at V and 4 bases at J, leaving 12 bases unmatched. Germline CDR1 LNHDA, CDR2 SQIVND (reference sequence). The CDR3 has 16 residues. The CDR3 is CASSRGQNRFFYGYTF. The CDR3 nucleotides read TGTGCCAGTAGTAGGGGACAGAATCGTTTTTTCTATGGCTACACCTTC.

The V and J genes are TRBV6-6 and TRBJ1-1; possible D gene TRBD1, 5 bases. This CDR3 is built from 15 residues. V was cut by 0 bases and J by 0 bases, with 8 bases left in between. CDR1 and CDR2 (germline): MNHNY, SVGAGI (reference sequence). CDR3 in amino acids: CASSYSGGVNTEAFF. In nucleotides, the CDR3 is TGTGCCAGCAGTTACTCTGGGGGTGTGAACACTGAAGCTTTCTTT.

This chain uses TRBV7-1 with TRBJ2-3; D gene uncertain. TRBV7-1 is reported as an ORF; its role is uncertain. This CDR3 is built from 12 residues. Trimming removed 4 bases at V and 5 bases at J, with 7 bases between. For the CDR3, the DNA is TGTGCCAGCAGCTTAGTACGAGATACGCAGTATTTT. Residues: CASSLVRDTQYF.

As to this clone: One end of the junction is discordant with germline, which a read error may explain. The V and J genes are TRBV27 and TRBJ2-1; 12 nucleotides agree with TRBD2. Germline assignment: CDR1 MNHEY and CDR2 SMNVEV (reference sequence). The CDR3 is 14 amino acids. The CDR3 DNA is TGTGCCAGCAGTTTAAGTGGTCTAGCGGGGGGGCCGGTCTTC. It specifies CASSLSGLAGGPVF.

This clone was detected only once. The J gene is TRBJ2-5, the V gene TRBV6-5; tentatively, D is TRBD1 or TRBD2 (5 bases each). Trimming shortened V by 2 bases and J by 4 bases, and 5 bases separated the two germline ends. The V gene's germline CDR1 is MNHEY and CDR2 SVGAGI. The CDR3 covers 12 residues. The CDR3 nucleotides are TGTGCCAGCAGTTACGGGGGAGAGACCCAGTACTTC. Its protein product is CASSYGGETQYF.

This clone appeared a single time. V is TRBV5-6 and J is TRBJ1-4; 8 nucleotides align to TRBD1. Trimming at V came to 5 bases and at J to 3 bases, leaving 6 bases not matched to a gene. Germline values: CDR1 SGHDT, CDR2 YYEEEE. The length of the CDR3 is 15 residues. CDR3: CASSRQGASNEKLFF. In DNA, the CDR3 is TGTGCCAGCAGTCGTCAGGGGGCGTCTAATGAAAAACTGTTTTTT.

The chain is built from TRBV7-2 and TRBJ1-1; D gene ambiguous. The length of the CDR3 is 16 residues. V dropped 5 bases and J dropped 3 bases, with 19 bases sitting between them. Germline CDR1 reads SGHTA; CDR2 reads FQGNSA. CDR3 sequence reads: CASSPRGRGWDTEAFF. The DNA of the CDR3 is TGTGCCAGCAGCCCCAGAGGTCGGGGATGGGACACTGAAGCTTTCTTT.

The J gene is TRBJ1-4, the V gene TRBV19; 7 bases agree with TRBD1. The germline V gene has CDR1 LNHDA and CDR2 SQIVND (reference sequence). The CDR3 is 15 amino acids. J lost 5 bases, V lost 3 bases, and 6 bases had no gene match. Written as DNA, the CDR3 is TGTGCCAGTAGTATGGTGTCAGGGGGAAATGAAAAACTGTTTTTT. Residues: CASSMVSGGNEKLFF.

The V gene is TRBV5-1, the J gene TRBJ2-3; D is ambiguous. V was trimmed by 0 bases and J by 6 bases, leaving 11 bases between them. The germline V gene has CDR1 SGHRS and CDR2 YFSETQ. The CDR3 has 14 amino acids. DNA for the CDR3: TGCGCCAGCAGCTTGGTATTAGGGTCGGATACGCAGTATTTT. Protein sequence: CASSLVLGSDTQYF.

This rearrangement joins TRBV10-1 to TRBJ1-1; the D is unclear. CDR3 length: 13 residues. The V and J ends lost 7 bases and 2 bases respectively, with 11 bases between them. Germline CDR1 is WNHNN and CDR2 is SYGVQD (reference sequence). The CDR3 sequence is CASKKEGNTEAFF. The CDR3 DNA reads as TGCGCCAGCAAGAAAGAGGGTAACACTGAAGCTTTCTTT.

The gene calls are TRBV25-1 and TRBJ2-2, with 7 bases matching TRBD1. Germline V gives CDR1 MGHDK, CDR2 SYGVNS. V dropped 3 bases and J dropped 0; count of bases not matched to a gene: 4. The CDR3 runs to 16 residues. The chain's CDR3 is CASSDPGQTNTGELFF. In nucleotides, the CDR3 is TGTGCCAGCAGTGATCCGGGACAGACGAACACCGGGGAGCTGTTTTTT.